The 13 T cell receptor beta chains reported below all come from one sample, sequenced in a study of early T cells in non-severe SARS-CoV-2 infection. TCRdb re-analysed the 5' RACE reads in MiXCR, keeping a single row per CDR3 protein. The sample consists of 87,000 or so distinct CDR3 sequences, around 15% of them appearing once. The source material was whole blood. These receptors originate from an adult who was a healthcare worker with PCR-confirmed SARS-CoV-2 infection or an uninfected control (not recorded which).

This clonotype was recorded at least ten times. The rearrangement links TRBV6-4 to TRBJ2-2; 7 nucleotides line up with TRBD1. J was trimmed by 3 bases and V by 2 bases; bases with no gene match: 0. CDR3 length: 14 residues. Per the germline V gene, CDR1 is MRHNA and CDR2 is SNTAGT. The CDR3 DNA is TGTGCCAGCAGTGACGGGACAGACACCGGGGAGCTGTTTTTT. The encoded protein is CASSDGTDTGELFF.

CDR3 sequence: CATAEEGYTF. DNA for the CDR3: TGTGCCACCGCAGAGGAAGGCTACACCTTC. V is TRBV28 and J is TRBJ1-2; D not resolved. Trimming left V 10 bases short and J 8 bases short, with 11 bases between. CDR1 MDHEN and CDR2 SYDVKM come from the germline V gene. The CDR3 covers 10 residues.

In its sample, this clonotype was seen many times. The genes are TRBV7-2 and TRBJ1-6; D call uncertain. V was pared by 4 bases and J by 8 bases, with 18 bases between. There are 16 residues in the CDR3. The germline gives CDR1 SGHTA, CDR2 FQGNSA. The CDR3 here is CASSSASRTEDSPLHF. As DNA, the CDR3 is TGTGCCAGCAGCTCCGCTAGCCGGACGGAGGATTCACCCCTCCACTTT.

The chain employs TRBV12-3 or TRBV12-4 and TRBJ2-3; no definite D call. The CDR3 extends over 14 amino acids. V lost 1 base and J lost 2, with 7 bases in between. The CDR3: CASSLGQNTDTQYF. The CDR3 DNA reads TGTGCCAGCAGTTTAGGACAAAACACAGATACGCAGTATTTT.

Of note for this clonotype: A much larger clone lies a single base off, so this may be a read error. V and J are TRBV7-6 and TRBJ2-7; D is unclear. In germline, CDR1 is SGHVS, CDR2 FNYEAQ. The CDR3 has 14 residues. The CDR3, as DNA: TGTGCCGGCAGCCCCTTGGACGGATCCTACGAGCAGTACTTC. Its translation is CAGSPLDGSYEQYF.

This clonotype was counted between two and nine times. The V and J genes are TRBV7-2 and TRBJ2-3, with TRBD2 matching over 9 bases. CDR3 size: 15 residues. Trimming at V came to 3 bases and at J to 4 bases, leaving 5 bases not matched to a gene. Looked up from germline, CDR1 is SGHTA and CDR2 is FQGNSA. The CDR3 sequence: CASSLSGGRADTQYF. The DNA of the CDR3 is TGTGCCAGCAGCTTGAGCGGGGGGCGGGCAGATACGCAGTATTTT.

This clonotype was detected a few times. The rearrangement uses TRBV12-3 or TRBV12-4 and TRBJ2-2; D remains unclear. Trimming stripped 0 bases from V and 3 bases from J, with 8 bases between. The CDR3 has 15 amino acids. CDR3 protein: CASSLADRDTGELFF. The CDR3 nucleotides are TGTGCCAGCAGTTTAGCCGACCGGGACACCGGGGAGCTGTTTTTT.

The chain recombines TRBV6-5 with TRBJ2-7, with TRBD2 as a possible D gene (6 bases). The germline V gene encodes CDR1 MNHEY and CDR2 SVGAGI. The CDR3 is made up of 17 amino acids. The V and J ends lost 0 bases and 3 bases respectively, with 18 bases between them. The CDR3 loop is CASSYSRAGMRHYEQYF. The CDR3 coding sequence is TGTGCCAGCAGTTACTCTCGGGCGGGGATGAGACACTACGAGCAGTACTTC.

This clonotype has a count of ten or more. This chain joins TRBV11-2 and TRBJ2-4; D unresolved. Trimming shortened V by 4 bases and J by 0 bases, and 13 bases separated the two germline ends. The CDR3 extends over 16 amino acids. Per the germline V gene, CDR1 is SGHAT and CDR2 is FQNNGV. CDR3 residues: CASSSRATLAKNIQYF. Here the CDR3 DNA reads TGTGCCAGCAGCTCCCGGGCTACTTTAGCCAAAAACATTCAGTACTTC.

This clonotype showed up just a few times. This chain uses TRBV13 with TRBJ2-7; D is ambiguous. Germline V gene data show CDR1 as PRHDT and CDR2 as FYEKMQ (reference sequence). The V and J ends lost 5 bases and 3 bases respectively, with 11 bases between them. This CDR3 spans 13 amino acids. The CDR3 spells CASSHGPIYEQYF. The CDR3 coding sequence is TGTGCCAGCAGCCACGGACCGATCTACGAGCAGTACTTC.

CDR3 sequence: CASSPLTGGTEAFF. The CDR3, as DNA: TGTGCCAGCAGTCCCCTGACAGGGGGCACTGAAGCTTTCTTT. This chain uses TRBV28 with TRBJ1-1; 9 positions match TRBD1. CDR1 and CDR2 from the germline V gene are MDHEN and SYDVKM. V dropped 5 bases and J dropped 4; count of bases not matched to a gene: 5. This CDR3 has 14 residues. Combining the CDR3 with reference TRBV28 and TRBJ1-1 gives the whole variable domain DVKVTQSSRYLVKRTGEKVFLECVQDMDHENMFWYRQDPGLGLRLIYFSYDVKMKEKGDIPEGYSVSREKKERFSLILESASTNQTSMYLCASSPLTGGTEAFFGQGTRLTVV.

This chain connects TRBV27 to TRBJ1-2, with D uncertain. Germline CDR1 reads MNHEY; CDR2 reads SMNVEV (reference sequence). The CDR3 runs to 14 residues. V lost 5 bases and J 0 bases, leaving 10 bases between the germline ends. CDR3 amino acids: CASSPVAPNYGYTF. CDR3 bases: TGTGCCAGCAGTCCTGTGGCTCCTAACTATGGCTACACCTTC.

At least ten counts were recorded for this clonotype. This rearrangement joins TRBV6-2 or TRBV6-3 to TRBJ2-5, with D perhaps TRBD1 (6 bases). This CDR3 spans 13 amino acids. The germline V and J ends were trimmed by 5 bases and 2 bases, with 9 bases remaining between them. Looked up from germline, CDR1 is MNHEY and CDR2 is SVGEGT. The chain's CDR3 is CASSQDRQETQYF. For the CDR3, the DNA is TGTGCCAGCAGTCAGGACAGACAAGAGACCCAGTACTTC.